The 9 T cell receptor beta chains reported below all come from one sample, sequenced in a study of T-cell reconstitution after alpha-beta-depleted transplantation in children. It was with unique molecular identifiers that the TCRbeta library was prepared. In TCRdb, the PCR reads were re-called with MiXCR into one record per CDR3 protein. Counted here are about 980,000 distinct CDR3 sequences, roughly 29% occurring once; the ten biggest clones make up about 28%. The material sequenced was PBMCs, mostly from graft donor cells, taken 360 days after TCRalphabeta/CD19-depleted stem cell transplant. These TCRs come from a boy under two years old who had a stem cell transplant for SCID, so the T cells may come from the graft donor.

This chain joins TRBV4-2 and TRBJ2-6; D is undetermined. Per the germline V gene, CDR1 is LGHNA and CDR2 is YNFKEQ. This CDR3 contains 16 residues. Trimming removed 1 base from V and 2 bases from J, with 9 bases in between. As DNA, the CDR3 is TGTGCCAGCAGCCAAGGCCCGAAAGCTGGGGCCAACGTCCTGACTTTC. Its protein product is CASSQGPKAGANVLTF.

The gene calls are TRBV5-1 and TRBJ1-2, with 7 bases lining up with TRBD1. The CDR3 length is 16 residues. Germline-derived CDR1 and CDR2 are SGHRS and YFSETQ. J was trimmed by 1 base and V by 4 bases; bases with no gene match: 10. DNA of the CDR3: TGCGCCAGCAGCGTGGGACAGCTTACTTTTAACTATGGCTACACCTTC. It is translated as CASSVGQLTFNYGYTF.

This chain connects TRBV7-9 to TRBJ2-6; D perhaps matches TRBD1 (5 bases). V was shortened by 1 base and J by 7 bases, with 11 bases between the two germline ends. The germline CDR1 and CDR2 sequences are SEHNR and FQNEAQ (reference sequence). CDR3 length: 15 amino acids. CDR3 in DNA: TGTGCCAGCAGCTTAGTCGCAGGGTTAGCCAACGTCCTGACTTTC. Translating gives CASSLVAGLANVLTF.

This clonotype has a handful of counts. This chain connects TRBV20-1 to TRBJ2-7; 7 nucleotides line up with TRBD2. V lost 0 bases, J lost 7 bases, and 18 bases stayed unmatched. Germline CDR1 and CDR2: DFQATT and SNEGSKA (reference sequence). The CDR3 contains 17 residues. The CDR3 DNA follows: TGCAGTGCTAGAGAAGGGCAGAGAGCGGGGCATCGGGGAGAGCAGTACTTC. This gives the protein CSAREGQRAGHRGEQYF.

The chain carries TRBV4-1 and TRBJ1-2; tentatively, D is TRBD1 (5 bases). The CDR3 consists of 17 residues. CDR1 and CDR2 (germline): MGHRA, YSYEKL. The V gene lost 1 base and the J gene lost 3 bases, with 18 bases spanning the gap. This chain's CDR3 is CASSQVSHGGGDYGYTF. In nucleotides, the CDR3 is TGCGCCAGCAGCCAAGTTTCCCACGGGGGAGGGGACTATGGCTACACCTTC.

This clonotype was picked up one time. CDR3 sequence: CASSYGSGAHQETQYF. In DNA form, the CDR3 reads TGTGCCAGCAGTTACGGGAGCGGGGCCCACCAAGAGACCCAGTACTTC. The chain is built from TRBV6-2 or TRBV6-3 and TRBJ2-5, with 7 bases matching TRBD2. The J segment lost 0 bases and the V segment lost 2 bases, leaving 6 bases of the junction unmatched. Germline V gene sequence: CDR1 MNHEY, CDR2 SVGEGT. The CDR3 covers 16 residues.

A few counts support this clonotype. The chain couples TRBV20-1 to TRBJ2-7; perhaps D is TRBD1 or TRBD2 (5 bases each). V was cut by 3 bases and J by 6 bases, with 12 bases left in between. The germline V gene has CDR1 DFQATT and CDR2 SNEGSKA (reference sequence). The CDR3 is 12 residues long. The CDR3 spells CSASQGAGEQYF. The CDR3 nucleotides are TGCAGTGCTAGTCAAGGGGCGGGCGAGCAGTACTTC.

This rearrangement joins TRBV4-2 to TRBJ2-2; D may correspond to TRBD1 or TRBD2 (5 bases each). Trimming removed 4 bases from V and 0 bases from J, with 12 bases in between. The CDR3 consists of 16 residues. The germline gives CDR1 LGHNA, CDR2 YNFKEQ. CDR3 DNA sequence: TGTGCCAGCAGCCCCCGGGACGCCGCGAACACCGGGGAGCTGTTTTTT. Translating it yields CASSPRDAANTGELFF.

V gene TRBV2 combines with J gene TRBJ2-3, with D possibly matching TRBD2 (6 bases). V lost 3 bases to trimming and J lost 4 bases, with 14 bases between them. The CDR3 covers 15 residues. Looked up from germline, CDR1 is SNHLY and CDR2 is FYNNEI. CDR3 amino acids: CASSDAGSLADTQYF. DNA for the CDR3: TGTGCCAGCAGTGATGCGGGGTCTTTGGCAGATACGCAGTATTTT.